This T cell receptor beta chain was recorded in a study of blood T cell repertoires in COVID-19. This CDR3 region has 14 residues. Per germline, CDR1 KGHSH and CDR2 LQKENI. V was cut by 6 bases and J by 4 bases, with 15 bases left in between. The repertoire was sequenced with immunoSEQ multiplex PCR; TCRdb's copy has only in-frame clones and lacks some. The table lists some 200,000 clones, 70% to 90% of them singletons, with 2.5% to 3.5% in the top ten. This receptor was taken from a man aged 35 to 55 with active or convalescent COVID-19. V is TRBV18 and J is TRBJ1-2, with a tentative D call TRBD1 (6 bases). Source material: peripheral blood. CDR3 coding DNA: TGTGCCAGCTCGTTACAGGGCTGGGGCTATGGCTACACCTTC. Translated: CASSLQGWGYGYTF.